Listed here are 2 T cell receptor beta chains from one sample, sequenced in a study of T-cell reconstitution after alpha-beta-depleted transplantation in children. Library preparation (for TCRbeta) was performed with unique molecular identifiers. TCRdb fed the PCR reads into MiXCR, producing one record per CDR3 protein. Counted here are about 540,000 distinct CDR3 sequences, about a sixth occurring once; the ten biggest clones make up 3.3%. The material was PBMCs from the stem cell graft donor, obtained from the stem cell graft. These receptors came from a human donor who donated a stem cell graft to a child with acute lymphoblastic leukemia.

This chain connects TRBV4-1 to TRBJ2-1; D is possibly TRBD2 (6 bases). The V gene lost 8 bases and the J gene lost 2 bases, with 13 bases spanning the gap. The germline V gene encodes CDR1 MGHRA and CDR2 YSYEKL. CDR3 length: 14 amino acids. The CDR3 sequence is CASVGGRTYNEQFF. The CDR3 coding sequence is TGCGCCAGCGTGGGAGGTAGAACCTACAATGAGCAGTTCTTC.

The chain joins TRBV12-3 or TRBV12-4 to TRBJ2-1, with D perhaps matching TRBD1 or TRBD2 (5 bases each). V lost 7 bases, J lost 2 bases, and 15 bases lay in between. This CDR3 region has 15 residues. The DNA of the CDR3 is TGTGCCAGCAACGATGGGGCGGGCCCCTACAATGAGCAGTTCTTC. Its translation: CASNDGAGPYNEQFF.